The clone carrying this TCR beta chain showed up just a few times. Its antigen is as yet unknown. This entry is derived from a study of beta chain features in type 1 diabetes. Across the study: Sorted cells, 107,917,701 in number, were examined across all samples.

There are 17 residues in the CDR3. CDR1 and CDR2 from the germline V gene are SGHRS and YFSETQ. V dropped 0 bases and J dropped 1 base, with 15 bases sitting between them. Study observations and caveats: There was a moderate but significant shortening of TCRB CDR3s in all four CD4+ subsets of Type 1 diabetes patients. VDJ junctions sequenced from type 1 diabetes patients showed fewer insertions and more deletions.

Expressed TCRB transcripts were sequenced, since all the RNA that had been isolated was reverse transcribed. Here immunoSEQ multiplex PCR was the method, and the copy in TCRdb shows in-frame clones only, minus some. The data show 230,000 or so clones, with around 15% seen just once and about 0.078% held by the top ten. The chain combines TRBV5-1 with TRBJ2-3; D is unresolved. The origin of this receptor is a man aged 30-40 years with type 1 diabetes. Material: naive CD4+ T cells from blood. The CDR3 DNA sequence: TGCGCCAGCAGCTTGGCCGCGGTCGGGCTGGGCACAGATACGCAGTATTTT. This codes for CASSLAAVGLGTDTQYF.